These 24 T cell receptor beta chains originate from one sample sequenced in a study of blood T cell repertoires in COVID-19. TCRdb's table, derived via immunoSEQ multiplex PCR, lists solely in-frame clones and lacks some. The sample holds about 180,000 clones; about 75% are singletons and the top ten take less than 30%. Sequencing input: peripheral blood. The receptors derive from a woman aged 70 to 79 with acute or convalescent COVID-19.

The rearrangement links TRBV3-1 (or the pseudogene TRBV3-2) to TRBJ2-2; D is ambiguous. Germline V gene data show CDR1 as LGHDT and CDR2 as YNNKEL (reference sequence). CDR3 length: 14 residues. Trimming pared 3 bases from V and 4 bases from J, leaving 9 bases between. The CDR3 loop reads CASSQSLGTGELFF. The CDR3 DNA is TGTGCCAGCAGCCAGTCGCTCGGCACCGGGGAGCTGTTTTTT.

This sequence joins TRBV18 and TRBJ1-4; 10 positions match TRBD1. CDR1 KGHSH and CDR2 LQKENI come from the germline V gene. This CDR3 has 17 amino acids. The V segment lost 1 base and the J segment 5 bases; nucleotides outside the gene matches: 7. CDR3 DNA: TGTGCCAGCTCACCACGCATGTTGGGACAGGGGAATGAAAAACTGTTTTTT. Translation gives CASSPRMLGQGNEKLFF.

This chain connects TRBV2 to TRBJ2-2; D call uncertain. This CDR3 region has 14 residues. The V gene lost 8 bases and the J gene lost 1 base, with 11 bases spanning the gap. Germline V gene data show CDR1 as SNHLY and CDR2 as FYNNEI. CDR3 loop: CASQRQENTGELFF. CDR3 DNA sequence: TGTGCCAGCCAAAGGCAGGAGAACACCGGGGAGCTGTTTTTT.

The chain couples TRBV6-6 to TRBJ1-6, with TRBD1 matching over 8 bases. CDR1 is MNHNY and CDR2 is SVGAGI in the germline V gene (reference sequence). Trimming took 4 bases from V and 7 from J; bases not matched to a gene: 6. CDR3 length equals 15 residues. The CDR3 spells CASSSSGQGNSPLHF. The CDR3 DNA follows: TGTGCCAGCAGTTCGTCCGGACAGGGCAATTCACCCCTCCACTTT.

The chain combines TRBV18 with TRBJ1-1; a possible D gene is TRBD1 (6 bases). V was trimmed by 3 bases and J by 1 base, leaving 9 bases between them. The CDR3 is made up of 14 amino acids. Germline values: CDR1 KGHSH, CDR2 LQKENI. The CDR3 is CASSPSTGNTEAFF. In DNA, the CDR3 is TGTGCCAGCTCACCTTCGACAGGGAACACTGAAGCTTTCTTT. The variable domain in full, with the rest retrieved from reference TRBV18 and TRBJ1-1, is NAGVMQNPRHLVRRRGQEARLRCSPMKGHSHVYWYRQLPEEGLKFMVYLQKENIIDESGMPKERFSAEFPKEGPSILRIQQVVRGDSAAYFCASSPSTGNTEAFFGQGTRLTVV.

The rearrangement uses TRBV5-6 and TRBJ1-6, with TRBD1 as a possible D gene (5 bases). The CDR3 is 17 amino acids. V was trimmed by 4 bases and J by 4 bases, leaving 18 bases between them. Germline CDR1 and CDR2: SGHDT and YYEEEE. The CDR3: CASSNRGGILYNSPLHF. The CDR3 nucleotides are TGTGCCAGCAGCAACCGTGGGGGGATTCTTTATAATTCACCCCTCCACTTT. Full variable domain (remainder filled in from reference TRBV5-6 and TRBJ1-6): DAGVTQSPTHLIKTRGQQVTLRCSPKSGHDTVSWYQQALGQGPQFIFQYYEEEERQRGNFPDRFSGHQFPNYSSELNVNALLLGDSALYLCASSNRGGILYNSPLHFGNGTRLTVT.

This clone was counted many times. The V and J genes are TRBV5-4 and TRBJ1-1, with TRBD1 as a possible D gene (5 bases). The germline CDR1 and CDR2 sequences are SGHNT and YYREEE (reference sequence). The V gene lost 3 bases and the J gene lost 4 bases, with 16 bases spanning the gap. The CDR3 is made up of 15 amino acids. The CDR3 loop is CASSSDLFRVTEAFF. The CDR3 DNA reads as TGTGCCAGCAGCTCGGACCTCTTCAGGGTCACTGAAGCTTTCTTT.

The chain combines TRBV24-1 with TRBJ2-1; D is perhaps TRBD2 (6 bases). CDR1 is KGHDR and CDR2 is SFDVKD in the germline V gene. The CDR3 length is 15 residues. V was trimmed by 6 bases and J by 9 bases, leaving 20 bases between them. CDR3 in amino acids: CATSIGGSGLAEQFF. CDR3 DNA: TGTGCCACCAGTATTGGTGGTAGCGGACTCGCTGAGCAGTTCTTC.

This CDR3 reads CASSIRGLGHREQFF. The DNA of the CDR3 is TGTGCCAGTAGTATAAGGGGACTAGGGCACAGGGAGCAGTTCTTC. V usage is TRBV19 and J usage is TRBJ2-1, with 8 nucleotides matching TRBD2. The CDR3 has 15 amino acids. V was clipped by 2 bases and J by 10 bases; unmatched bases: 10. Germline V gives CDR1 LNHDA, CDR2 SQIVND (reference sequence).

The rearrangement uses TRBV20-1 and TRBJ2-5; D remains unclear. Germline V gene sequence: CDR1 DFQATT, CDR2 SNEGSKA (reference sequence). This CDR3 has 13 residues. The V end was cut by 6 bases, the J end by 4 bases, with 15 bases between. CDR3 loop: CSASLGAGETQYF. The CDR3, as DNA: TGCAGTGCCAGTCTTGGTGCAGGAGAGACCCAGTACTTC.

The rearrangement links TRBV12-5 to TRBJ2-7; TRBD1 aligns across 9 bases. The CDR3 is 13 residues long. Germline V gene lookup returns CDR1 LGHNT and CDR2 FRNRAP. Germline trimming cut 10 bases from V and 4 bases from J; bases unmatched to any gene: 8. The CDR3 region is CATPGQGLYEQYF. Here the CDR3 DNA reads TGTGCTACTCCGGGACAGGGACTTTACGAGCAGTACTTC. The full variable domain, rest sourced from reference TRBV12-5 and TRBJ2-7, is DARVTQTPRHKVTEMGQEVTMRCQPILGHNTVFWYRQTMMQGLELLAYFRNRAPLDDSGMPKDRFSAEMPDATLATLKIQPSEPRDSAVYFCATPGQGLYEQYFGPGTRLTVT.

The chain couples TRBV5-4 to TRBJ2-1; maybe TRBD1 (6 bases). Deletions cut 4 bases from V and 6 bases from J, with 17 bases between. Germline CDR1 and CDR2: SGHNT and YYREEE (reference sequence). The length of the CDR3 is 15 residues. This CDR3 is CASSQTSTGFNEQFF. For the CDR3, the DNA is TGTGCCAGCAGCCAAACATCTACAGGGTTCAATGAGCAGTTCTTC.

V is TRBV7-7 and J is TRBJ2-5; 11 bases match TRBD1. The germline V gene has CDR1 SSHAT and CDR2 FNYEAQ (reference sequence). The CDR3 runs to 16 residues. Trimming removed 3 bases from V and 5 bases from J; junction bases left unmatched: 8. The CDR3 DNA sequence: TGTGCCAGCAGCTTGTTGGGACAGGGGGGCCGGGAGACCCAGTACTTC. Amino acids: CASSLLGQGGRETQYF.

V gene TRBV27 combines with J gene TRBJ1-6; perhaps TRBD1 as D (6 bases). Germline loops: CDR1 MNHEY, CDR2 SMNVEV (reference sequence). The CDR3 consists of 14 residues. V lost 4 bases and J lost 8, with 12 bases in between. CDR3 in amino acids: CASSSLTGYSPLHF. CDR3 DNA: TGTGCCAGCAGTTCCCTGACAGGATATTCACCCCTCCACTTT.

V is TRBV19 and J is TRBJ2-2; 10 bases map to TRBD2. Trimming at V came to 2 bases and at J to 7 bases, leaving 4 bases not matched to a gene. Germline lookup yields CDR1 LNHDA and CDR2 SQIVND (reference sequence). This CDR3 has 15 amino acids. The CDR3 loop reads CASSILLAGDGELFF. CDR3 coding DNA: TGTGCCAGTAGTATATTGCTAGCGGGAGACGGGGAGCTGTTTTTT. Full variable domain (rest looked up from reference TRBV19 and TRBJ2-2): DGGITQSPKYLFRKEGQNVTLSCEQNLNHDAMYWYRQDPGQGLRLIYYSQIVNDFQKGDIAEGYSVSREKKESFPLTVTSAQKNPTAFYLCASSILLAGDGELFFGEGSRLTVL.

This CDR3 reads CASSVGQGGVTGELFF. The CDR3, as DNA: TGTGCCAGCAGCGTGGGGCAGGGAGGGGTCACCGGGGAGCTGTTTTTT. The V gene is TRBV9, the J gene TRBJ2-2; 7 positions match TRBD2. There are 16 residues in the CDR3. Losses at the gene ends were 2 bases for V and 4 bases for J; bases not matched to a gene: 8. In germline, CDR1 is SGDLS, CDR2 YYNGEE.

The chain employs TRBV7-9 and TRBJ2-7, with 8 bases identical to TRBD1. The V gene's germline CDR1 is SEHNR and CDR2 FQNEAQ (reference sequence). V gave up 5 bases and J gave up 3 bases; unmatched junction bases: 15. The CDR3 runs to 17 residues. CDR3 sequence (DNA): TGTGCCAGCAGCCAGGACAGGGTGTACGGCGGACTCTACGAGCAGTACTTC. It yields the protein CASSQDRVYGGLYEQYF. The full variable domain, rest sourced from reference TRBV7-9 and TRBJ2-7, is DTGVSQNPRHKITKRGQNVTFRCDPISEHNRLYWYRQTLGQGPEFLTYFQNEAQLEKSRLLSDRFSAERPKGSFSTLEIQRTEQGDSAMYLCASSQDRVYGGLYEQYFGPGTRLTVT.

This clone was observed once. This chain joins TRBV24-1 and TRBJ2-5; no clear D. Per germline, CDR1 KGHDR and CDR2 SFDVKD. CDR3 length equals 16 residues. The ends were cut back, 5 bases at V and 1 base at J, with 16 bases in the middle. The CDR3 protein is CATSGKSSRGQETQYF. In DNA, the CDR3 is TGTGCCACCAGTGGAAAGAGTAGCCGAGGCCAAGAGACCCAGTACTTC.

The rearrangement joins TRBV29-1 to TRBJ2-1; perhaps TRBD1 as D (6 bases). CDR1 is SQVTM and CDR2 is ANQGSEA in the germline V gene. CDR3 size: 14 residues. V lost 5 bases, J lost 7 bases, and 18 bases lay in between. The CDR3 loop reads CSVKMGQGMNEQFF. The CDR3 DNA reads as TGCAGCGTTAAAATGGGGCAGGGGATGAATGAGCAGTTCTTC.

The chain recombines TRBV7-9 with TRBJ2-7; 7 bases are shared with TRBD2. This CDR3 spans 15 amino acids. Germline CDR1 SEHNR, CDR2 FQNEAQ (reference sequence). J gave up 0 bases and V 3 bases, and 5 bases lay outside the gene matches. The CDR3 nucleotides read TGTGCCAGCAGCTTTTCTAGCGGCAGCTCCTACGAGCAGTACTTC. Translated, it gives CASSFSSGSSYEQYF. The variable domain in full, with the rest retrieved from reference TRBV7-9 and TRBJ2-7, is DTGVSQNPRHKITKRGQNVTFRCDPISEHNRLYWYRQTLGQGPEFLTYFQNEAQLEKSRLLSDRFSAERPKGSFSTLEIQRTEQGDSAMYLCASSFSSGSSYEQYFGPGTRLTVT.

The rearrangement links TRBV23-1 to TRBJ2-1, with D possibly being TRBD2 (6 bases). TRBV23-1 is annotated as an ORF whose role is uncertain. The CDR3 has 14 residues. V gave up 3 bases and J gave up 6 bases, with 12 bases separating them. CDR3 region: CASSHRDFCNEQFF. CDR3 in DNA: TGCGCCAGCAGTCACAGGGACTTTTGCAATGAGCAGTTCTTC.

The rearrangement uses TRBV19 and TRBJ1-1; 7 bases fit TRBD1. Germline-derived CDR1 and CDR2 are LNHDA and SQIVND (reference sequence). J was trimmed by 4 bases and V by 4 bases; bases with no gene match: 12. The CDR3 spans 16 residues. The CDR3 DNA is TGTGCCAGTAGTACCCGAGGGGCCCCAGGGGGCACTGAAGCTTTCTTT. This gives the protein CASSTRGAPGGTEAFF.

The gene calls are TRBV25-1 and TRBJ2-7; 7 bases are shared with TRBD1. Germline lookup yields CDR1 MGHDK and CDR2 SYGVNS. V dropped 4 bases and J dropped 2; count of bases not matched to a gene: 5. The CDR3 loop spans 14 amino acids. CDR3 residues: CASSAETGTYEQYF. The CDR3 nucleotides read TGTGCCAGCAGTGCAGAGACAGGGACCTACGAGCAGTACTTC.

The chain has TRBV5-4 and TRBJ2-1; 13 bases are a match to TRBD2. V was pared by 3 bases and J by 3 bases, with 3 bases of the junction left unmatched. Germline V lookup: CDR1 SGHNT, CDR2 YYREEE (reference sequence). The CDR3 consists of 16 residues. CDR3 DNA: TGTGCCAGCAGCTCGGGACTAGCGGGGCTCTACAATGAGCAGTTCTTC. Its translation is CASSSGLAGLYNEQFF.